This T cell receptor beta chain appears in the sequencing data of a study of regulatory T cells in long-lasting Graves disease. Study observations and caveats: Preferential use of TRBV28, TRBJ1-2 and TRBJ2-5 was seen in persistent disease.

For TCR beta, libraries came from iRepertoire HTBI primers and Arm-PCR of CDR3 regions. MiXCR, applied by TCRdb to the multiplex PCR reads, yields one record per CDR3 protein. The repertoire includes roughly 400,000 distinct CDR3 sequences, 16% of them detected once, and 20% to 25% sits in the top ten. The time point is: newly diagnosed GD, antithyroid drugs for less than 3 months. Preparation of the TCR library used RNA extracted from PBMCs. Turning to this clonotype: The antigen is undetermined.

CDR1 PRHDT and CDR2 FYEKMQ come from the germline V gene (reference sequence). The CDR3 has 18 residues. V was cut by 7 bases and J by 3 bases, with 25 bases left in between. The sample was also linked to a second study, of T cells in Graves' hyperthyroidism and ophthalmopathy. That work states: Each patient was aged 18 to 65 and had newly diagnosed hyperthyroidism of under 2 months' duration. Most thyroid-expanded clonotypes above 0.001 were also found in blood. Classification by a 13 V-J model distinguished ophthalmopathy from stable hyperthyroidism.

Here the sequenced sample was peripheral blood mononuclear cells (PBMCs), taken at new diagnosis, from a patient treated with antithyroid drugs. V is TRBV13 and J is TRBJ2-1; D is possibly TRBD1 (7 bases). The receptor comes from a woman aged 18-35 years with Graves disease. The DNA for the CDR3 is TGTGCCAGCAACCAGGGGGGCGTAGGACTCAAACTCTACAATGAGCAGTTCTTC. Translated: CASNQGGVGLKLYNEQFF. The whole variable domain, remainder taken from reference TRBV13 and TRBJ2-1, is AAGVIQSPRHLIKEKRETATLKCYPIPRHDTVYWYQQGPGQDPQFLISFYEKMQSDKGSIPDRFSAQQFSDYHSELNMSSLELGDSALYFCASNQGGVGLKLYNEQFFGPGTRLTVL.